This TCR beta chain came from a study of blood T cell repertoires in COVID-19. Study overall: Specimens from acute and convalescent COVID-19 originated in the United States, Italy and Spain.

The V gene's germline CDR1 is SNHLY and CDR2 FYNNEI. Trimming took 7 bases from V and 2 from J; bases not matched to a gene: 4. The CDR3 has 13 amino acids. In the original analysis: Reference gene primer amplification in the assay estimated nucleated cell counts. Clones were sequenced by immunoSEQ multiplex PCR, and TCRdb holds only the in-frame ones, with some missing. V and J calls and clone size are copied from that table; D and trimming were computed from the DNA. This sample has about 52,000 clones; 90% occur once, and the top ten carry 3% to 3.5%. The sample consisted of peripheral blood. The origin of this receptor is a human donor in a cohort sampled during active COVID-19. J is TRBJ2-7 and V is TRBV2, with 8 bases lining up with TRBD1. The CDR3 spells CASNRQGTYEQYF. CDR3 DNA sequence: TGTGCCAGCAATCGACAGGGGACCTACGAGCAGTACTTC.